What follows describes a single T cell receptor (beta chain). Antigen specificity is unknown. The entry originates in a study of T cells after posttransplantation cyclophosphamide. The study, taken as a whole, reports: Later post-transplant blood repertoires were often dominated by donor CD8+ memory clones. Recipient CMV seropositivity and CMV reactivation strongly tracked TRB clonality. Tissue-infiltrating T cells from skin or gut overlapped little with blood T cells.

Sequencing was performed with immunoSEQ multiplex PCR; in TCRdb, only in-frame clones are kept and a portion is missing. The sample has 6,500 to 8,000 clones, 65% to 80% seen once. The length of the CDR3 is 17 residues. Trimming removed 4 bases at V and 1 base at J, with 18 bases between. CDR1 and CDR2 (germline): SGHVS, FNYEAQ. This TCR was sampled from a woman in her fifties or sixties in good health and a related stem cell transplant donor. The chain recombines TRBV7-6 with TRBJ2-3; maybe TRBD1 (5 bases). Sequenced sample: memory CD4+ T cells sorted from blood. CDR3 sequence: CASSSRPIQGRTDTQYF. As DNA, the CDR3 is TGTGCCAGCAGCTCCCGACCAATCCAGGGCCGCACAGATACGCAGTATTTT.